These 8 T cell receptor beta chains were all obtained from the same sample, sequenced in a study of shared clonotypes between healthy human individuals. TCRdb's table, derived via immunoSEQ multiplex PCR, lists solely in-frame clones and lacks some. The repertoire holds more than 2,000,000 clones, more than 80% seen once, with approximately 0.4% in the top ten. The sequencing sample was made of naive CD4+ T cells from PBMCs. This sample's subset: CD45RA+ positively selected. These receptors all stem from a man between 18 and 35 years old in good health. Some clones in this sample may be carry-over from other donors' samples.

The chain has TRBV25-1 and TRBJ1-4, with D tentatively TRBD1 (6 bases). The CDR3 is 16 amino acids. Germline CDR1 is MGHDK and CDR2 is SYGVNS. The V gene lost 2 bases and the J gene lost 6 bases, with 16 bases spanning the gap. The CDR3 spells CASSEGGGPIYEKLFF. CDR3 coding DNA: TGTGCCAGCAGTGAAGGCGGGGGGCCAATTTATGAAAAACTGTTTTTT.

The V call is TRBV6-6, the J call TRBJ1-4; D is perhaps TRBD1 (5 bases). Trimming took off 7 bases at V and 7 bases at J, with 19 bases between the two ends. The germline V gene encodes CDR1 MNHNY and CDR2 SVGAGI (reference sequence). CDR3 length: 15 residues. The CDR3 protein is CASIDRGGTSEKLFF. CDR3 sequence (DNA): TGTGCCAGCATCGACCGGGGGGGGACGAGTGAAAAACTGTTTTTT.

The genes are TRBV5-5 and TRBJ2-5; 9 positions match TRBD1. This CDR3 has 14 residues. Germline lookup yields CDR1 SGHKS and CDR2 YYEKEE (reference sequence). With V trimmed by 4 bases and J by 7 bases, 8 bases remained unmatched. The CDR3 DNA reads as TGTGCCAGCAGCCCAAGGACAGGGGTTTTGACCCAGTACTTC. Its translation is CASSPRTGVLTQYF.

The genes are TRBV10-3 and TRBJ2-7, with TRBD2 matching 10 bases. The trim removed 2 bases at V and 0 bases at J, leaving 7 bases unmatched. CDR1 and CDR2 from the germline V gene are ENHRY and SYGVKD. This CDR3 comprises 17 residues. The CDR3 loop is CAISETSGNVGSYEQYF. CDR3 nucleotides: TGTGCCATCAGTGAGACTAGCGGGAACGTGGGCTCCTACGAGCAGTACTTC.

J is TRBJ1-2 and V is TRBV7-2; 10 bases fit TRBD1. CDR1 is SGHTA, CDR2 FQGNSA, per germline. The V segment lost 0 bases and the J segment 6 bases; nucleotides outside the gene matches: 4. The CDR3 spans 15 residues. The CDR3 sequence is CASSLAGTGANGYTF. CDR3 bases: TGTGCCAGCAGCTTAGCGGGGACAGGGGCAAATGGCTACACCTTC.

The chain employs TRBV5-1 and TRBJ2-3; no reliable D call. The CDR3 loop spans 15 amino acids. Trimming cost V 7 bases and J 0 bases, with 15 bases left between them. Germline V lookup: CDR1 SGHRS, CDR2 YFSETQ. The CDR3: CASRLLPSSTDTQYF. The CDR3 nucleotides are TGCGCCAGCCGTCTACTACCTTCTAGCACAGATACGCAGTATTTT.

The chain joins TRBV27 to TRBJ2-3, with 10 bases fitting TRBD2. This CDR3 has 15 amino acids. With V trimmed by 6 bases and J by 7 bases, 10 bases remained unmatched. Germline CDR1 is MNHEY and CDR2 is SMNVEV (reference sequence). DNA of the CDR3: TGTGCCAGCAGGACCCAACTAGCGGGAATCAATACGCAGTATTTT. Its translation: CASRTQLAGINTQYF.

The chain joins TRBV29-1 to TRBJ2-3; D not certain. Looked up from germline, CDR1 is SQVTM and CDR2 is ANQGSEA. Trimming left V 6 bases short and J 4 bases short, with 11 bases between. This CDR3 contains 12 residues. The CDR3 DNA reads TGCAGCGTGACCGTAGTTGCAGATACGCAGTATTTT. It is translated as CSVTVVADTQYF.